These 16 T cell receptor beta chains originate from one sample sequenced in a study of response to subunit inactivated influenza vaccine. TCRdb recomputed calls from the RT-PCR reads with MiXCR, one row per CDR3 protein. The sample holds roughly 500,000 distinct CDR3 sequences, 20% to 25% seen once. These data also featured in a second study, about T cells expressing NK-cell markers. That report notes: In generating TCR beta cDNA, 5'RACE template switching with UMIs was used.

The sample was CD4+ T cells sorted from PBMCs, taken approximately 12 days after vaccination. The receptor set was obtained from a man aged 50 or older who received an inactivated influenza vaccine.

This clonotype was seen only a few times. This chain connects TRBV6-5 to TRBJ2-3; weak D call: TRBD2 (5 bases). Trimming stripped 0 bases from V and 2 bases from J, with 15 bases between. Per the germline V gene, CDR1 is MNHEY and CDR2 is SVGAGI. The CDR3 covers 17 residues. CDR3 region: CASSYSKRVATTDTQYF. The CDR3 DNA reads TGTGCCAGCAGTTACTCGAAGAGGGTAGCTACCACAGATACGCAGTATTTT.

In its sample, this clonotype was seen a few times. This chain joins TRBV5-1 and TRBJ1-5; 7 positions match TRBD1. The CDR3 is made up of 18 amino acids. The germline V gene encodes CDR1 SGHRS and CDR2 YFSETQ. Trimming took 0 bases from V and 0 from J; bases not matched to a gene: 9. DNA of the CDR3: TGCGCCAGCAGCTTGGAAGAAGACAGGGACTATAGCAATCAGCCCCAGCATTTT. Residues: CASSLEEDRDYSNQPQHF.

V gene TRBV20-1 combines with J gene TRBJ2-2; D possibly corresponds to TRBD2 (6 bases). The CDR3 spans 16 residues. Trimming removed 3 bases from V and 6 bases from J, with 20 bases in between. In germline, CDR1 is DFQATT, CDR2 SNEGSKA (reference sequence). In DNA form, the CDR3 reads TGCAGTGCTAGCAGAATCGGCGGGGCCGTTTCCGGGGAGCTGTTTTTT. This translates into CSASRIGGAVSGELFF.

The genes are TRBV6-2 or TRBV6-3 and TRBJ2-7, with D unclear. Germline V gives CDR1 MNHEY, CDR2 SVGEGT. The CDR3 consists of 13 residues. Trimming left V 5 bases short and J 1 base short, with 9 bases between. The CDR3 nucleotides are TGTGCCAGCAGTACCCCCATGTCCTACGAGCAGTACTTC. Its protein product is CASSTPMSYEQYF.

This chain links TRBV20-1 with TRBJ2-1; TRBD1 might be the D (5 bases). Germline V gives CDR1 DFQATT, CDR2 SNEGSKA (reference sequence). The V end was cut by 4 bases, the J end by 9 bases, with 13 bases between. The CDR3 contains 12 residues. CDR3: CSATQGQREQFF. In DNA form, the CDR3 reads TGCAGTGCTACGCAGGGTCAGCGTGAGCAGTTCTTC.

The CDR3 here is CASSGRSFQETQYF. The CDR3 DNA reads TGTGCCAGCAGTGGGAGAAGTTTCCAAGAGACCCAGTACTTC. The rearrangement joins TRBV12-3 or TRBV12-4 to TRBJ2-5; D is perhaps TRBD2 (5 bases). Trimming stripped 5 bases from V and 1 base from J, with 11 bases between. The CDR3 is 14 amino acids.

This clonotype was counted a few times. The chain carries TRBV20-1 and TRBJ2-3, with D unresolved. Between the trimmed V and J ends, which lost 3 bases and 2 bases, there was a span of 9 bases. The CDR3 covers 13 residues. From germline, CDR1 is DFQATT and CDR2 SNEGSKA (reference sequence). The CDR3 bases are TGCAGTGCTAGCCAGCGATACACAGATACGCAGTATTTT. Translated: CSASQRYTDTQYF.

The CDR3 spells CASSYDRGRFYTGELFF. The CDR3 DNA reads as TGTGCCAGCAGTTACGACAGGGGGCGATTCTACACCGGGGAGCTGTTTTTT. V gene TRBV6-2 or TRBV6-3 combines with J gene TRBJ2-2, with 10 bases identical to TRBD1. CDR1 is MNHEY, CDR2 SVGEGT, per germline. This CDR3 contains 17 residues. The V and J ends lost 2 bases and 3 bases, in that order; junction bases with no gene match: 6.

The J gene is TRBJ2-7, the V gene TRBV5-1; no clear D. V was trimmed by 0 bases and J by 5 bases, leaving 9 bases between them. CDR1 and CDR2 (germline): SGHRS, YFSETQ. The CDR3 spans 13 residues. CDR3 loop: CASSLGWVHEQYF. DNA for the CDR3: TGCGCCAGCAGCTTGGGGTGGGTCCACGAGCAGTACTTC.

This clonotype was observed at least ten times. This chain links TRBV5-4 with TRBJ2-1, with 9 bases lining up with TRBD1. The CDR3 spans 14 residues. The trim removed 3 bases at V and 9 bases at J, leaving 7 bases unmatched. CDR1 and CDR2 (germline): SGHNT, YYREEE (reference sequence). The CDR3 protein is CASSSPGQGSEQFF. The CDR3 DNA follows: TGTGCCAGCAGCTCCCCGGGACAGGGCAGTGAGCAGTTCTTC.

DNA of the CDR3: TGCGCCAGCAGCTTGGTCAGGGGGAGCCCCCGGGAAGAGACCCAGTACTTC. It codes for CASSLVRGSPREETQYF. The chain recombines TRBV5-1 with TRBJ2-5, with 7 bases aligning to TRBD1. This CDR3 is 17 amino acids long. V gave up 0 bases and J gave up 3 bases; unmatched junction bases: 11. The germline CDR1 and CDR2 sequences are SGHRS and YFSETQ.

CDR3 residues: CSATGPSTDTQYF. CDR3 nucleotides: TGCAGTGCTACCGGCCCTAGCACAGATACGCAGTATTTT. This chain joins TRBV20-1 and TRBJ2-3; D unclear. The CDR3 length is 13 residues. Looked up from germline, CDR1 is DFQATT and CDR2 is SNEGSKA (reference sequence). Between the trimmed V and J ends, which lost 4 bases and 0 bases, there was a span of 8 bases.

This clonotype occurred many times. V gene TRBV12-3 or TRBV12-4 combines with J gene TRBJ2-3; 7 bases align to TRBD1. The CDR3 is 16 residues long. V lost 5 bases to trimming and J lost 3 bases; unmatched junction nucleotides: 11. The CDR3 bases are TGTGCCAGCAGTCCCGGAGACAGGGTCTGGACAGATACGCAGTATTTT. It yields the protein CASSPGDRVWTDTQYF.

The chain carries TRBV12-3 or TRBV12-4 and TRBJ2-5; no clear D. This CDR3 is 12 amino acids long. V gave up 5 bases and J gave up 4 bases, with 8 bases separating them. CDR3 loop: CASSRTTETQYF. In DNA, the CDR3 is TGTGCCAGCAGTCGAACGACAGAGACCCAGTACTTC.

This clonotype came up a few times. The chain links TRBV25-1 to TRBJ2-1, with a tentative D call TRBD1 (5 bases). Germline loops: CDR1 MGHDK, CDR2 SYGVNS. V was pared by 4 bases and J by 7 bases, with 8 bases between. The CDR3 spans 12 residues. The CDR3 sequence: CASSGRQNEQFF. CDR3 nucleotides: TGTGCCAGCAGTGGCCGACAGAATGAGCAGTTCTTC. Together with reference TRBV25-1 and TRBJ2-1, the CDR3 gives the full variable domain: EADIYQTPRYLVIGTGKKITLECSQTMGHDKMYWYQQDPGMELHLIHYSYGVNSTEKGDLSSESTVSRIRTEHFPLTLESARPSHTSQYLCASSGRQNEQFFGPGTRLTVL.

This sequence joins TRBV28 and TRBJ1-5; 8 positions match TRBD1. This CDR3 contains 15 residues. V lost 5 bases, J lost 7 bases, and 10 bases stayed unmatched. CDR1 is MDHEN and CDR2 is SYDVKM in the germline V gene. The CDR3 loop is CASSLIGQGGQPQHF. In DNA form, the CDR3 reads TGTGCCAGCAGTCTAATTGGACAGGGAGGACAGCCCCAGCATTTT. The full variable domain, its missing parts supplied by reference TRBV28 and TRBJ1-5, is DVKVTQSSRYLVKRTGEKVFLECVQDMDHENMFWYRQDPGLGLRLIYFSYDVKMKEKGDIPEGYSVSREKKERFSLILESASTNQTSMYLCASSLIGQGGQPQHFGDGTRLSIL.